This is a list of T cell receptor beta chains from one sample in a study of STAT3 mutations in large granular lymphocyte leukemia. The protocol was immunoSEQ multiplex PCR, while the TCRdb copy is restricted to in-frame clones and leaves out a portion. The sample yields thousands of clones, 90% to 95% seen once. Sequenced input: peripheral blood mononuclear cells. The receptors derive from a man aged 45-65 years with T-cell large granular lymphocyte leukemia. Some clones in this sample may be carry-over from other donors' samples. The CDR3 runs from the conserved cysteine through the conserved F or W. Fields, in order: V gene, CDR3 length, CDR3 protein.

v_gene: TRBV18
len: 14
CDR3aa: CASSPSKDGYGYTF

v_gene: TRBV5-4
len: 18
CDR3aa: CASSSRGGWSSYNSPLHF

v_gene: TRBV7-2
len: 11
CDR3aa: CASRMGRTQYF

v_gene: TRBV5-4
len: 13
CDR3aa: CASSLDGPDTQYF

v_gene: TRBV7-9
len: 16
CDR3aa: CASRPDSDRLHYEQYF

v_gene: TRBV7-9
len: 13
CDR3aa: CASSLSMDTEAFF

v_gene: TRBV7-9
len: 15
CDR3aa: CASSLGQVMDYGYTF

v_gene: TRBV27
len: 14
CDR3aa: CASSLSRSYNEQFF

v_gene: TRBV4-1
len: 14
CDR3aa: CASSQGGSRDTQYF

v_gene: TRBV29-1
len: 15
CDR3aa: CSVEDPTGRKDTQYF

v_gene: TRBV5-6
len: 13
CDR3aa: CASSRTGVGKLFF

v_gene: TRBV18
len: 15
CDR3aa: CASSPSGQGNTEAFF

v_gene: TRBV7-9
len: 17
CDR3aa: CASSFLDGGFNTGELFF

v_gene: TRBV11-2
len: 17
CDR3aa: CASSHTTFAAVQETQYF

v_gene: TRBV7-2
len: 14
CDR3aa: CASSSDRGGQPQHF

v_gene: TRBV18
len: 15
CDR3aa: CASSPGSPGANVLTF

v_gene: TRBV6-6
len: 13
CDR3aa: CASRDRDFNEQFF

v_gene: TRBV18
len: 16
CDR3aa: CASSPSQDRGSGELFF

v_gene: TRBV5-1
len: 14
CDR3aa: CASSEGGKTDTQYF

v_gene: TRBV27
len: 16
CDR3aa: CASRSGTSGAYNEQFF

v_gene: TRBV5-3
len: 14
CDR3aa: CARSPYSDSDTQYF

v_gene: TRBV5-1
len: 16
CDR3aa: CASSLDGGSWTGELFF

v_gene: TRBV18
len: 16
CDR3aa: CASSPPGGARNTEAFF

v_gene: TRBV27
len: 17
CDR3aa: CASSLKGRGRTNEKLFF

v_gene: TRBV5-4
len: 14
CDR3aa: CASSLAEGLGGYTF

v_gene: TRBV7-9
len: 12
CDR3aa: CASSPQGKTQYF

v_gene: TRBV29-1
len: 12
CDR3aa: CSVAEGGEPQHF

v_gene: TRBV12-5
len: 13
CDR3aa: CASGRTGASPQYF

v_gene: TRBV27
len: 15
CDR3aa: CASRGEGWSNQPQHF

v_gene: TRBV9
len: 15
CDR3aa: CASSVVDSVTGELFF

v_gene: TRBV7-9
len: 13
CDR3aa: CASSLAGNYGYTF

v_gene: TRBV9
len: 15
CDR3aa: CASSVGTRGDTEAFF

v_gene: TRBV7-8
len: 15
CDR3aa: CASSFTRGNNSPLHF

v_gene: TRBV5-4
len: 15
CDR3aa: CASSLERGSTDTQYF

v_gene: TRBV11-2
len: 16
CDR3aa: CASRPIRGAGAYEQYF

v_gene: TRBV5-4
len: 17
CDR3aa: CASSSFLGGLSTDTQYF

v_gene: TRBV5-8
len: 15
CDR3aa: CASSLGLGPREKLFF

v_gene: TRBV7-6
len: 16
CDR3aa: CASSLGSGAGLYEQYF

v_gene: TRBV19
len: 15
CDR3aa: CASNRGDPGNYGYTF

v_gene: TRBV4-1
len: 13
CDR3aa: CASSQPDGVKQYF

v_gene: TRBV7-9
len: 15
CDR3aa: CASSIADGLNTEAFF

v_gene: TRBV27
len: 15
CDR3aa: CASSLGGRISYEQYF

v_gene: TRBV9
len: 14
CDR3aa: CASSVGPINDEQYF

v_gene: TRBV7-7
len: 14
CDR3aa: CASSLGGRIETQYF

v_gene: TRBV7-9
len: 12
CDR3aa: CASSVYNQPQHF

v_gene: TRBV5-1
len: 15
CDR3aa: CASSLGSSSVETQYF

v_gene: TRBV9
len: 13
CDR3aa: CASRTEMAGELFF

v_gene: TRBV18
len: 14
CDR3aa: CASSPTDSSYGYTF

v_gene: TRBV6-1
len: 17
CDR3aa: CASSEPPGGGQGDTQYF

v_gene: TRBV14
len: 13
CDR3aa: CASNLAGGRTQYF

v_gene: TRBV10-3
len: 12
CDR3aa: CAYSGSTDTQYF

v_gene: TRBV25-1
len: 15
CDR3aa: CASSDQPSGSGELFF

v_gene: TRBV4-1
len: 14
CDR3aa: CASSQDQGAGGYTF